Each of the 29 T cell receptor beta chains below was sequenced from the same sample in a study of cytomegalovirus exposure and HLA in healthy donors (dated by TCRdb to the late 2010s). The library came from the immunoSEQ multiplex PCR assay. For the multiplex PCR, a mixture combining 60 forward primers for TCR Vbeta segments and 13 reverse primers for TCR Jbeta segments was used. Not all clones reach the TCRdb copy of this immuneACCESS table, which keeps in-frame sequences only. Checked studies attribute under half of the gap to unresolved V genes and leave the rest unexplained. This sample is represented by 150,000 or so clones; 79% of them were singletons. Approximately 8% of the sample is in the top ten clones. Sequencing was done on a sample of PBMCs. The receptors stem from a man younger than 40 in good health and CMV-seropositive.

This sequence joins TRBV30 and TRBJ2-7; TRBD1 aligns across 8 bases. Trimming took 6 bases from V and 3 from J; bases not matched to a gene: 4. The V gene's germline CDR1 is GTSNPN and CDR2 SVGIG (reference sequence). The CDR3 runs 12 residues. CDR3 nucleotide sequence: TGTGCCTGCGGACAGGGAGTCTACGAGCAGTACTTC. Encoded protein: CACGQGVYEQYF. The full variable domain, its missing parts supplied by reference TRBV30 and TRBJ2-7, is SQTIHQWPATLVQPVGSPLSLECTVEGTSNPNLYWYRQAAGRGLQLLFYSVGIGQISSEVPQNLSASRPQDRQFILSSKKLLLSDSGFYLCACGQGVYEQYFGPGTRLTVT.

V usage is TRBV27 and J usage is TRBJ2-3, with TRBD1 matching over 8 bases. Trimming at V came to 10 bases and at J to 4 bases, leaving 10 bases not matched to a gene. The CDR3 consists of 14 residues. CDR1 and CDR2 from the germline V gene are MNHEY and SMNVEV (reference sequence). CDR3 nucleotides: TGTGCCACCTCAAGACAGGGGAAGGCAGATACGCAGTATTTT. Its translation: CATSRQGKADTQYF.

This rearrangement joins TRBV7-9 to TRBJ1-2; 7 bases align to TRBD1. Trimming removed 0 bases from V and 2 bases from J; junction bases left unmatched: 6. The germline V gene has CDR1 SEHNR and CDR2 FQNEAQ (reference sequence). This CDR3 comprises 16 residues. The CDR3 DNA follows: TGTGCCAGCAGCTTAGCTTCAGGGGACAGCAACTATGGCTACACCTTC. Translated: CASSLASGDSNYGYTF.

The chain links TRBV29-1 to TRBJ2-1; 16 nucleotides agree with TRBD2. This CDR3 comprises 15 residues. Losses at the gene ends were 6 bases for V and 9 bases for J; bases not matched to a gene: 8. Looked up from germline, CDR1 is SQVTM and CDR2 is ANQGSEA. In DNA, the CDR3 is TGCAGCGTGGGGACTAGCGGGAGGGCCCGGACTGAGCAGTTCTTC. This gives the protein CSVGTSGRARTEQFF.

The chain joins TRBV19 to TRBJ2-2, with TRBD1 identical over 8 bases. CDR1 is LNHDA, CDR2 SQIVND, per germline (reference sequence). The CDR3 spans 14 residues. V gave up 5 bases and J gave up 7 bases; unmatched junction bases: 6. In DNA form, the CDR3 reads TGTGCCAGTAGTTTAACAGGGGGGATCGGGGAGCTGTTTTTT. Protein product: CASSLTGGIGELFF.

V gene TRBV4-3 combines with J gene TRBJ1-1; no definite D call. V dropped 0 bases and J dropped 8 bases, with 16 bases sitting between them. Germline assignment: CDR1 LGHNA and CDR2 YSLEER. The CDR3 is 15 amino acids. The CDR3 loop is CASSQEVREISEAFF. The CDR3 coding sequence is TGCGCCAGCAGCCAAGAGGTCCGGGAGATTAGCGAAGCTTTCTTT.

This chain links TRBV2 with TRBJ2-5, with a possible D match to TRBD1 (6 bases). This CDR3 spans 14 amino acids. CDR1 and CDR2 (germline): SNHLY, FYNNEI. V was pared by 7 bases and J by 5 bases, with 17 bases between. Here the CDR3 DNA reads TGTGCCAGCACCCCCGAGGTCAGGGGTGAGACCCAGTACTTC. It yields the protein CASTPEVRGETQYF.

V gene TRBV30 combines with J gene TRBJ2-2, with a possible D match to TRBD2 (5 bases). The ends were cut back, 1 base at V and 13 bases at J, with 16 bases in the middle. The CDR3 runs 13 residues. Germline V gene data show CDR1 as GTSNPN and CDR2 as SVGIG (reference sequence). The CDR3 nucleotides read TGTGCCTGGAGTGGGACTCCCGCCCGGGCGCTGTTTTTT. This codes for CAWSGTPARALFF. The whole variable domain, remainder taken from reference TRBV30 and TRBJ2-2, is SQTIHQWPATLVQPVGSPLSLECTVEGTSNPNLYWYRQAAGRGLQLLFYSVGIGQISSEVPQNLSASRPQDRQFILSSKKLLLSDSGFYLCAWSGTPARALFFGEGSRLTVL.

This sequence joins TRBV27 and TRBJ2-2, with TRBD2 matching over 13 bases. After removal of 5 bases from V and 1 base from J, the junction contained 10 bases not matched to a gene. The CDR3 sequence is 19 residues long. The germline gives CDR1 MNHEY, CDR2 SMNVEV (reference sequence). In DNA, the CDR3 is TGTGCCAGCAGTCCTAGGACTAGCGGGAGACTACTGAACACCGGGGAGCTGTTTTTT. As protein: CASSPRTSGRLLNTGELFF.

The CDR3 loop is CAISDTSGIRVADTQYF. In DNA form, the CDR3 reads TGTGCCATCAGTGACACTAGCGGGATTAGGGTCGCAGATACGCAGTATTTT. V gene TRBV10-3 combines with J gene TRBJ2-3; 10 bases are a match to TRBD2. The CDR3 has 17 residues. CDR1 is ENHRY, CDR2 SYGVKD, per germline. The trim removed 3 bases at V and 4 bases at J, leaving 10 bases unmatched.

The J gene is TRBJ1-2, the V gene TRBV9; D gene unclear. CDR1 is SGDLS and CDR2 is YYNGEE in the germline V gene. Trimming took off 7 bases at V and 4 bases at J, with 14 bases between the two ends. The CDR3 loop spans 13 amino acids. DNA for the CDR3: TGTGCCAGCGGTGGCCCCAATCTCTATGGCTACACCTTC. This codes for CASGGPNLYGYTF.

This chain uses TRBV7-9 with TRBJ2-5; D is perhaps TRBD2 (7 bases). V lost 5 bases and J 5 bases, leaving 18 bases between the germline ends. The CDR3 is made up of 15 amino acids. The germline gives CDR1 SEHNR, CDR2 FQNEAQ (reference sequence). CDR3 residues: CASSPTGGGMETQYF. The DNA of the CDR3 is TGTGCCAGCAGCCCGACGGGGGGCGGGATGGAGACCCAGTACTTC.

The chain links TRBV5-4 to TRBJ2-7; a weak D match, TRBD2 (6 bases). Germline CDR1 is SGHNT and CDR2 is YYREEE (reference sequence). The CDR3 extends over 13 amino acids. Between the trimmed V and J ends, which lost 2 bases and 3 bases, there was a span of 9 bases. The CDR3 sequence is CASSFGTFYEQYF. In nucleotides, the CDR3 is TGTGCCAGCAGCTTCGGGACTTTCTACGAGCAGTACTTC. Supplemented by reference TRBV5-4 and TRBJ2-7, the full variable domain reads ETGVTQSPTHLIKTRGQQVTLRCSSQSGHNTVSWYQQALGQGPQFIFQYYREEENGRGNFPPRFSGLQFPNYSSELNVNALELDDSALYLCASSFGTFYEQYFGPGTRLTVT.

This chain joins TRBV9 and TRBJ2-1; D is possibly TRBD2 (6 bases). Germline V CDR1 and CDR2: SGDLS, YYNGEE. V lost 2 bases and J lost 9, with 12 bases in between. This CDR3 has 13 residues. CDR3 sequence reads: CASSVGDSGEQFF. In DNA, the CDR3 is TGTGCCAGCAGCGTTGGCGATAGCGGTGAGCAGTTCTTC.

This clone appeared a single time. This chain joins TRBV4-3 and TRBJ1-2; 8 bases align to TRBD1. The CDR3 extends over 15 amino acids. V lost 1 base and J lost 7; bases outside the gene matches: 8. In germline, CDR1 is LGHNA, CDR2 YSLEER. The CDR3 sequence is CASSQGIRTGFGYTF. The CDR3 nucleotides are TGCGCCAGCAGCCAAGGGATTAGGACAGGGTTTGGCTACACCTTC.

This clone was recorded once. The rearrangement joins TRBV9 to TRBJ2-5, with D maybe TRBD1 (5 bases). V lost 4 bases and J lost 11, with 15 bases in between. The CDR3 is 12 residues long. Germline V CDR1 and CDR2: SGDLS, YYNGEE. As DNA, the CDR3 is TGTGCCAGCAGCTTCCAGGGTGGAGAGCAGTACTTC. Protein sequence: CASSFQGGEQYF.

This clone has just a few counts. Other DNA sequences in this specimen translate into the identical CDR3. The chain joins TRBV7-6 to TRBJ2-7; the D gene is possibly TRBD2 (7 bases). Between the trimmed V and J ends, which lost 5 bases and 4 bases, there was a span of 15 bases. Germline lookup yields CDR1 SGHVS and CDR2 FNYEAQ. The CDR3 sequence is 14 residues long. The CDR3 sequence is CASSRGGGPYEQYF. The CDR3 nucleotides are TGTGCCAGCAGCAGGGGGGGCGGACCTTACGAGCAGTACTTC. Complete variable domain (other parts from reference TRBV7-6 and TRBJ2-7): GAGVSQSPRYKVTKRGQDVALRCDPISGHVSLYWYRQALGQGPEFLTYFNYEAQQDKSGLPNDRFSAERPEGSISTLTIQRTEQRDSAMYRCASSRGGGPYEQYFGPGTRLTVT.

The rearrangement uses TRBV29-1 and TRBJ2-2; TRBD2 agrees at 8 bases. Germline CDR1 SQVTM, CDR2 ANQGSEA. The CDR3 is made up of 14 amino acids. V lost 7 bases to trimming and J lost 1 base; unmatched junction nucleotides: 5. CDR3 DNA: TGCAGCGCCCACGGGGGGGGGAACACCGGGGAGCTGTTTTTT. Translation gives CSAHGGGNTGELFF.

The rearrangement links TRBV6-1 to TRBJ2-1; D possibly corresponds to TRBD2 (5 bases). Germline CDR1 reads MNHNS; CDR2 reads SASEGT. Trimming took 0 bases from V and 3 from J, leaving 6 bases between them. The CDR3 totals 14 residues. As DNA, the CDR3 is TGTGCCAGCAGTGAAGCGAGGGACTACAATGAGCAGTTCTTC. It specifies CASSEARDYNEQFF.

The chain links TRBV2 to TRBJ1-4, with D perhaps TRBD1 (5 bases). The CDR3 has 17 amino acids. Germline V gene lookup returns CDR1 SNHLY and CDR2 FYNNEI. Trimming removed 1 base at V and 0 bases at J, with 12 bases between. CDR3: CASSEVQGSATNEKLFF. Here the CDR3 DNA reads TGTGCCAGCAGTGAAGTTCAGGGCTCGGCAACTAATGAAAAACTGTTTTTT.

The J gene is TRBJ1-5, the V gene TRBV19; tentative D call: TRBD1 (6 bases). The CDR3 is made up of 13 amino acids. Germline assignment: CDR1 LNHDA and CDR2 SQIVND (reference sequence). Trimming cost V 7 bases and J 1 base, with 8 bases left between them. The CDR3 loop is CASNRASNQPQHF. CDR3 sequence (DNA): TGTGCCAGTAACAGGGCAAGCAATCAGCCCCAGCATTTT.

This clone was seen just once. This chain uses TRBV18 with TRBJ1-4; D may be TRBD1 (5 bases). Looked up from germline, CDR1 is KGHSH and CDR2 is LQKENI. V was clipped by 3 bases and J by 7 bases, with 15 bases between them. The CDR3 covers 15 residues. Here the CDR3 reads CASSPNGARREKLFF. Written as DNA, the CDR3 is TGTGCCAGCTCACCGAATGGGGCCCGTCGTGAAAAACTGTTTTTT.

The CDR3 loop is CASSEAPGGGMNTEAFF. The DNA of the CDR3 is TGTGCCAGCAGTGAAGCCCCCGGGGGGGGCATGAACACTGAAGCTTTCTTT. The genes are TRBV2 and TRBJ1-1; D possibly corresponds to TRBD1 (6 bases). This CDR3 is 17 amino acids long. The V and J ends lost 0 bases and 0 bases respectively, with 14 bases between them. Germline V gene sequence: CDR1 SNHLY, CDR2 FYNNEI.

The chain uses TRBV30 and TRBJ1-6, with unresolved D. Germline V gene lookup returns CDR1 GTSNPN and CDR2 SVGIG (reference sequence). This CDR3 is 15 amino acids long. V was pared by 6 bases and J by 4 bases, with 16 bases between. The CDR3, as DNA: TGTGCCTGCGTCAAAGGGAGCCCTTATAATTCACCCCTCCACTTT. Translated: CACVKGSPYNSPLHF.

The CDR3 region has the DNA TGTGCCAGCAGCGTAGGTCAGTCTGGTTCTGAAAAACTGTTTTTT. It translates to CASSVGQSGSEKLFF. The chain links TRBV9 to TRBJ1-4; D is uncertain. This CDR3 region has 15 residues. The V gene lost 0 bases and the J gene lost 7 bases, with 13 bases spanning the gap. Per the germline V gene, CDR1 is SGDLS and CDR2 is YYNGEE. Combining the CDR3 with reference TRBV9 and TRBJ1-4 gives the whole variable domain DSGVTQTPKHLITATGQRVTLRCSPRSGDLSVYWYQQSLDQGLQFLIQYYNGEERAKGNILERFSAQQFPDLHSELNLSSLELGDSALYFCASSVGQSGSEKLFFGSGTQLSVL.

The gene calls are TRBV7-2 and TRBJ2-7; possible D gene TRBD2, 6 bases. Germline CDR1 reads SGHTA; CDR2 reads FQGNSA. V was shortened by 3 bases and J by 4 bases, with 10 bases between the two germline ends. The CDR3 runs to 13 residues. The CDR3 region is CASSFGSGYEQYF. DNA for the CDR3: TGTGCCAGCAGCTTTGGTAGCGGATACGAGCAGTACTTC.

The J gene is TRBJ2-5, the V gene TRBV7-3, with TRBD2 as a possible D gene (6 bases). This CDR3 is 16 amino acids long. Germline V gene lookup returns CDR1 SGHTA and CDR2 FQGTGA. Deletions cut 2 bases from V and 3 bases from J, with 16 bases between. The CDR3 spells CASSLGTSPLKETQYF. In DNA, the CDR3 is TGTGCCAGCAGCTTAGGAACTAGCCCCTTAAAAGAGACCCAGTACTTC.

V gene TRBV10-2 combines with J gene TRBJ2-3; D unclear. Germline V gene sequence: CDR1 WSHSY, CDR2 SAAADI. Trimming stripped 6 bases from V and 0 bases from J, with 7 bases between. This CDR3 contains 13 residues. CDR3 in amino acids: CASRSMSTDTQYF. Here the CDR3 DNA reads TGCGCCAGCAGAAGCATGAGCACAGATACGCAGTATTTT.

The chain employs TRBV5-6 and TRBJ2-3; tentatively, D is TRBD2 (6 bases). Looked up from germline, CDR1 is SGHDT and CDR2 is YYEEEE. The CDR3 length is 15 residues. V lost 9 bases to trimming and J lost 2 bases, with 19 bases between them. The CDR3 spells CATSRGGGVTDTQYF. In nucleotides, the CDR3 is TGTGCCACCTCTAGAGGAGGCGGGGTCACAGATACGCAGTATTTT.